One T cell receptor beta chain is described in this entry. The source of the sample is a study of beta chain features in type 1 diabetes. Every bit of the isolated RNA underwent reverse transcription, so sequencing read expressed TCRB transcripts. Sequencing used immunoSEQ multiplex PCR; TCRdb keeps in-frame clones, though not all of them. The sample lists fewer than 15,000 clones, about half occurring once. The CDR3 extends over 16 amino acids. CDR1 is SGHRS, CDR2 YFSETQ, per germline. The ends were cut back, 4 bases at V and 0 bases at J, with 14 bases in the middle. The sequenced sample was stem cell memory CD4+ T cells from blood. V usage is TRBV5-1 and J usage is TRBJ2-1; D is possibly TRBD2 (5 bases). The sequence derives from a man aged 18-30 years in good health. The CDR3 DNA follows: TGCGCCAGCAGCCGGAAAGCGGCTGGCTCCTACAATGAGCAGTTCTTC. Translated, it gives CASSRKAAGSYNEQFF.